Here is one T cell receptor (beta chain) with its context. The source of the sample is a study of OX40 agonist ivuxolimab in advanced cancers. CDR1 MNHEY and CDR2 SVGAGI come from the germline V gene. Trimming took 7 bases from V and 5 from J; bases not matched to a gene: 4. The CDR3 is made up of 13 amino acids. Sequencing used immunoSEQ multiplex PCR; TCRdb keeps in-frame clones, though not all of them. The sample includes about 61,000 clones, 65% to 90% of them seen just once. The source of this sequence is an adult with an advanced solid tumor such as melanoma, head and neck, liver or kidney cancer. The chain links TRBV6-5 to TRBJ2-7; 11 positions agree with TRBD1. The sequenced sample was CD4+ or CD8+ T cells sorted from blood, obtained in a trial of the OX40 agonist ivuxolimab. CDR3 in amino acids: CASTQDRGHEQYF. Written as DNA, the CDR3 is TGTGCCAGCACCCAGGACAGGGGGCACGAGCAGTACTTC.